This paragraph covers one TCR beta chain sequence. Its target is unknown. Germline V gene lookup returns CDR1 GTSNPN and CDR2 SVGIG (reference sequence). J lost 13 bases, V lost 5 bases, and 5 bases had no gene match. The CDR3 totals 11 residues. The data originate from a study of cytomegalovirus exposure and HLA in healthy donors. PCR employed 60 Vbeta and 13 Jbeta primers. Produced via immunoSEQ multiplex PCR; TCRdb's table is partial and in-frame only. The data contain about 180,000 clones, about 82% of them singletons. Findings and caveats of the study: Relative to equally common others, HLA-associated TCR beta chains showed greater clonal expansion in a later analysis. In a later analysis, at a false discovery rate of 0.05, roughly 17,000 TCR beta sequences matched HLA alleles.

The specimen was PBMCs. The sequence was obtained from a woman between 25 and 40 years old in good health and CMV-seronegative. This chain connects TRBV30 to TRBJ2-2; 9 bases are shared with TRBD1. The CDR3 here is CAWGDREGLFF. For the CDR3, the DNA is TGTGCCTGGGGGGACAGGGAAGGGCTGTTTTTT.